Listed here are 31 T cell receptor beta chains from one sample, sequenced in a study of blood T cell repertoires in COVID-19. The method was immunoSEQ multiplex PCR; TCRdb's version includes in-frame clones alone and lacks a portion of them. This table has a few hundred thousand clones, around 88% appearing once. The specimen was peripheral blood. Receptors were obtained from a woman aged 25 to 39 with COVID-19, enrolled during active disease.

The chain couples TRBV7-2 to TRBJ1-2, with D possibly being TRBD1 (6 bases). The germline CDR1 and CDR2 sequences are SGHTA and FQGNSA. With 5 bases removed from V and 11 bases from J, the gap between germline ends came to 18 bases. The CDR3 is 13 amino acids. CDR3 in amino acids: CASSPRAGRGYTF. DNA of the CDR3: TGTGCCAGCAGCCCCAGGGCAGGCAGGGGATACACCTTC. The full variable domain, completed using reference TRBV7-2 and TRBJ1-2, is GAGVSQSPSNKVTEKGKDVELRCDPISGHTALYWYRQSLGQGLEFLIYFQGNSAPDKSGLPSDRFSAERTGGSVSTLTIQRTQQEDSAVYLCASSPRAGRGYTFGSGTRLTVV.

The rearrangement links TRBV10-3 to TRBJ1-1; 8 bases match TRBD1. In germline, CDR1 is ENHRY, CDR2 SYGVKD. V gave up 1 base and J gave up 1 base; unmatched junction bases: 2. This CDR3 spans 15 amino acids. CDR3 residues: CAISELGTGNTEAFF. CDR3 nucleotides: TGTGCCATCAGTGAGTTGGGGACAGGGAACACTGAAGCTTTCTTT.

The chain combines TRBV27 with TRBJ2-3; TRBD2 might be the D (6 bases). The V gene lost 7 bases and the J gene lost 3 bases, with 11 bases spanning the gap. The germline gives CDR1 MNHEY, CDR2 SMNVEV (reference sequence). The CDR3 has 13 residues. The CDR3 loop is CASTGGITDTQYF. The CDR3 coding sequence is TGTGCCAGCACGGGCGGGATAACAGATACGCAGTATTTT.

This clone appeared a few times. This chain joins TRBV10-3 and TRBJ2-2; TRBD1 matches 7 bases. Trimming removed 5 bases from V and 3 bases from J; junction bases left unmatched: 12. CDR3 size: 17 residues. Germline V gives CDR1 ENHRY, CDR2 SYGVKD. CDR3 residues: CAISKPQGQGDTGELFF. In DNA, the CDR3 is TGTGCCATCAGTAAACCACAGGGGCAAGGGGACACCGGGGAGCTGTTTTTT.

V gene TRBV2 combines with J gene TRBJ2-5; a possible D gene is TRBD1 (5 bases). V lost 8 bases to trimming and J lost 2 bases, with 9 bases between them. The CDR3 loop spans 12 amino acids. CDR1 and CDR2 from the germline V gene are SNHLY and FYNNEI. CDR3 loop: CASRAGQETQYF. The CDR3 region has the DNA TGTGCCAGCCGGGCAGGGCAAGAGACCCAGTACTTC.

This chain connects TRBV2 to TRBJ2-3; TRBD2 is a possible D gene (5 bases). Germline V gene data show CDR1 as SNHLY and CDR2 as FYNNEI. There are 14 residues in the CDR3. The V end was cut by 6 bases, the J end by 1 base, with 11 bases between. CDR3 sequence (DNA): TGTGCCAGCAGAGGACTGGCTGGCACAGATACGCAGTATTTT. The encoded protein is CASRGLAGTDTQYF.

The V gene is TRBV5-1, the J gene TRBJ2-1; possible D gene TRBD2, 5 bases. The CDR3 has 16 amino acids. Deletions cut 1 base from V and 0 bases from J, with 11 bases between. Germline V gives CDR1 SGHRS, CDR2 YFSETQ. For the CDR3, the DNA is TGCGCCAGCAGCTTGTGGGGTGGGAGCTCCTACAATGAGCAGTTCTTC. Protein product: CASSLWGGSSYNEQFF.

This clone was observed a few times. The chain recombines TRBV10-3 with TRBJ1-2, with 9 positions matching TRBD1. Looked up from germline, CDR1 is ENHRY and CDR2 is SYGVKD. V dropped 5 bases and J dropped 2; count of bases not matched to a gene: 9. This CDR3 comprises 16 residues. The CDR3 bases are TGTGCCATCAGTCCCGGAAGACAGGGGGTGAACTATGGCTACACCTTC. Its translation is CAISPGRQGVNYGYTF.

There are a few counts of this clone. The same CDR3 is also encoded by other DNA sequences in this sample. CDR3 sequence (DNA): TGCGCCAGCAGCCAAGAGCTGGCAGAAGGCACAGATACGCAGTATTTT. Residues: CASSQELAEGTDTQYF. V and J are TRBV4-3 and TRBJ2-3; D is unresolved. V lost 0 bases, J lost 1 base, and 11 bases lay in between. The CDR3 is 16 amino acids. CDR1 is LGHNA and CDR2 is YSLEER in the germline V gene.

The V and J genes are TRBV6-5 and TRBJ1-1; maybe TRBD1 (6 bases). The CDR3 runs 14 residues. Trimming took off 6 bases at V and 1 base at J, with 12 bases between the two ends. Germline CDR1 is MNHEY and CDR2 is SVGAGI. As DNA, the CDR3 is TGTGCCAGCAGCGGCATGGACAGGAACACTGAAGCTTTCTTT. This gives the protein CASSGMDRNTEAFF.

The chain is built from TRBV6-5 and TRBJ1-3, with D maybe TRBD1 (5 bases). Between the trimmed V and J ends, which lost 5 bases and 4 bases, there was a span of 12 bases. Looked up from germline, CDR1 is MNHEY and CDR2 is SVGAGI. This CDR3 spans 14 amino acids. CDR3 in amino acids: CASSSGAMGNTIYF. The DNA for the CDR3 is TGTGCCAGCAGTAGCGGGGCGATGGGAAACACCATATATTTT.

The chain combines TRBV10-3 with TRBJ1-3; TRBD1 agrees at 7 bases. CDR1 and CDR2 from the germline V gene are ENHRY and SYGVKD. This CDR3 is built from 16 residues. V lost 6 bases and J lost 0; bases outside the gene matches: 8. CDR3 in amino acids: CAIRKGTVRSGNTIYF. In DNA form, the CDR3 reads TGTGCCATCAGGAAAGGGACAGTTCGCTCTGGAAACACCATATATTTT.

In its sample, this clone was seen once. The rearrangement joins TRBV5-1 to TRBJ2-3; 8 positions agree with TRBD2. From germline, CDR1 is SGHRS and CDR2 YFSETQ. With V trimmed by 4 bases and J by 6 bases, 13 bases remained unmatched. This CDR3 is built from 16 residues. Here the CDR3 DNA reads TGCGCCAGCAGCACCGTCACGGGGGGGCGTGAGGATACGCAGTATTTT. Translation: CASSTVTGGREDTQYF.

J is TRBJ2-1 and V is TRBV20-1, with TRBD2 identical over 9 bases. The V segment lost 3 bases and the J segment 6 bases; nucleotides outside the gene matches: 12. This CDR3 has 16 amino acids. Looked up from germline, CDR1 is DFQATT and CDR2 is SNEGSKA (reference sequence). The chain's CDR3 is CSASYWGSGSSNEQFF. In DNA, the CDR3 is TGCAGTGCTAGTTATTGGGGTAGCGGGAGCAGCAATGAGCAGTTCTTC.

The genes are TRBV27 and TRBJ2-2; maybe TRBD2 (5 bases). Germline CDR1 and CDR2: MNHEY and SMNVEV (reference sequence). The CDR3 has 13 amino acids. V gave up 6 bases and J gave up 5 bases, with 10 bases separating them. Written as DNA, the CDR3 is TGTGCCAGCAGACAAACTAGTACCGGGGAGCTGTTTTTT. Its protein product is CASRQTSTGELFF.

This clone was observed once. The rearrangement uses TRBV6-6 and TRBJ1-4; D uncertain. Trimming removed 7 bases from V and 7 bases from J, with 13 bases in between. CDR3 length: 13 residues. From germline, CDR1 is MNHNY and CDR2 SVGAGI (reference sequence). CDR3 region: CASMAGLVEKLFF. Here the CDR3 DNA reads TGTGCCAGCATGGCAGGTCTGGTTGAAAAACTGTTTTTT.

The chain is built from TRBV9 and TRBJ1-4; 7 positions agree with TRBD1. After removal of 3 bases from V and 8 bases from J, the junction contained 16 bases not matched to a gene. This CDR3 contains 17 residues. CDR1 and CDR2 (germline): SGDLS, YYNGEE. This CDR3 reads CASSATDRNGWGEKLFF. CDR3 bases: TGTGCCAGCAGCGCAACGGACAGGAATGGGTGGGGGGAAAAACTGTTTTTT.

The gene calls are TRBV5-5 and TRBJ2-2; 7 positions agree with TRBD2. Germline V gives CDR1 SGHKS, CDR2 YYEKEE (reference sequence). This CDR3 is built from 15 residues. Germline trimming cut 5 bases from V and 2 bases from J; bases unmatched to any gene: 6. The CDR3 here is CASRPSGGNTGELFF. DNA for the CDR3: TGTGCCAGCAGGCCTAGCGGAGGCAACACCGGGGAGCTGTTTTTT.

The sample holds one count of this clone. The chain has TRBV5-1 and TRBJ2-1; 9 bases fit TRBD1. Trimming removed 6 bases from V and 1 base from J; junction bases left unmatched: 5. The CDR3 extends over 15 amino acids. CDR1 is SGHRS, CDR2 YFSETQ, per germline. CDR3 region: CASNVGQGSYNEQFF. In DNA form, the CDR3 reads TGCGCCAGCAACGTAGGACAGGGGTCCTACAATGAGCAGTTCTTC.

The rearrangement joins TRBV28 to TRBJ1-6; D gene ambiguous. Per germline, CDR1 MDHEN and CDR2 SYDVKM. This CDR3 is built from 17 residues. Trimming took 9 bases from V and 0 from J, leaving 18 bases between them. CDR3 protein: CASSRLRIPSYNSPLHF. Written as DNA, the CDR3 is TGTGCCAGTAGCCGACTACGCATTCCCTCCTATAATTCACCCCTCCACTTT.

The chain employs TRBV21-1 and TRBJ1-5; the table's TRBD1 call for D was not verified on the DNA. TRBV21-1 is a pseudogene segment. This CDR3 region has 17 residues. The CDR3 region has the DNA TGTGCCAGCAGCAAAGGAAATGCAGTGTATAGCAATCAGCCCCAGCATTTT. This codes for CASSKGNAVYSNQPQHF.

This chain links TRBV29-1 with TRBJ2-7; 7 bases line up with TRBD1. The CDR3 is made up of 12 amino acids. V was pared by 7 bases and J by 9 bases, with 12 bases of the junction left unmatched. Germline V CDR1 and CDR2: SQVTM, ANQGSEA. The CDR3 DNA reads TGCAGCGGTGGGGACAGAGCAAGAGGGCAGTACTTC. It codes for CSGGDRARGQYF.

The chain uses TRBV9 and TRBJ1-1; unclear D gene. The CDR3 covers 12 residues. Germline V gene sequence: CDR1 SGDLS, CDR2 YYNGEE. Trimming cost V 0 bases and J 3 bases, with 3 bases left between them. The CDR3 sequence is CASSVGDTEAFF. DNA of the CDR3: TGTGCCAGCAGCGTAGGAGACACTGAAGCTTTCTTT.

The V call is TRBV10-3, the J call TRBJ2-1, with D uncertain. Germline assignment: CDR1 ENHRY and CDR2 SYGVKD. Trimming cost V 6 bases and J 6 bases, with 6 bases left between them. The CDR3 consists of 11 residues. This chain's CDR3 is CAISYSNEQFF. The CDR3 DNA sequence: TGTGCCATCAGCTATAGCAATGAGCAGTTCTTC.

This chain links TRBV3-1 (or the pseudogene TRBV3-2) with TRBJ2-3; 9 bases map to TRBD1. The length of the CDR3 is 16 residues. Germline V gene sequence: CDR1 LGHDT, CDR2 YNNKEL (reference sequence). With 4 bases clipped from V and 2 bases from J, the junction kept 7 bases outside the gene matches. CDR3 bases: TGTGCCAGCAGCCGGGGCCGGACAGGGGTCACAGATACGCAGTATTTT. It translates to CASSRGRTGVTDTQYF.

This chain uses TRBV29-1 with TRBJ1-2; D gene unclear. The CDR3 length is 13 residues. V lost 4 bases and J 1 base, leaving 10 bases between the germline ends. Germline CDR1 is SQVTM and CDR2 is ANQGSEA. CDR3 bases: TGCAGCGTTGGTTCCACAGATAACTATGGCTACACCTTC. Protein product: CSVGSTDNYGYTF. Full variable domain (remainder filled in from reference TRBV29-1 and TRBJ1-2): SAVISQKPSRDICQRGTSLTIQCQVDSQVTMMFWYRQQPGQSLTLIATANQGSEATYESGFVIDKFPISRPNLTFSTLTVSNMSPEDSSIYLCSVGSTDNYGYTFGSGTRLTVV.

The chain recombines TRBV28 with TRBJ1-2; the match to TRBD1 covers 10 bases. The V gene's germline CDR1 is MDHEN and CDR2 SYDVKM. Trimming at V came to 4 bases and at J to 8 bases, leaving 7 bases not matched to a gene. The CDR3 loop spans 14 amino acids. CDR3 sequence: CASSSGQGLYGYTF. The CDR3 DNA is TGTGCCAGCAGTTCGGGACAGGGGCTCTACGGCTACACCTTC.

Turning to this clone: Germline is not matched at one junction end, which may reflect a read error. The gene calls are TRBV29-1 and TRBJ1-2; D not resolved. Germline V gives CDR1 SQVTM, CDR2 ANQGSEA. The CDR3 extends over 12 amino acids. CDR3 sequence reads: CSVEGAGYGYTF. In DNA form, the CDR3 reads TGCAGCGTGGAAGGAGCAGGCTATGGCTACACCTTC.

The V and J genes are TRBV4-1 and TRBJ1-2, with D unresolved. Germline V gene sequence: CDR1 MGHRA, CDR2 YSYEKL. With 3 bases removed from V and 7 bases from J, the gap between germline ends came to 12 bases. CDR3 size: 13 residues. In nucleotides, the CDR3 is TGCGCCAGCAGCCATTTCCCTCAAGCTGGCTACACCTTC. Residues: CASSHFPQAGYTF.

V usage is TRBV7-2 and J usage is TRBJ1-2; weak D call: TRBD1 (6 bases). The germline V gene encodes CDR1 SGHTA and CDR2 FQGNSA. This CDR3 contains 16 residues. V lost 0 bases and J lost 8, with 19 bases in between. The DNA of the CDR3 is TGTGCCAGCAGCTTAGCGGGTACAGGGTTCCTTGAGGGCTACACCTTC. The encoded protein is CASSLAGTGFLEGYTF.

The CDR3 is CASSFKGTWETQYF. In DNA form, the CDR3 reads TGTGCCAGCAGCTTCAAGGGGACTTGGGAGACCCAGTACTTC. The rearrangement uses TRBV7-9 and TRBJ2-5, with D tentatively TRBD2 (6 bases). Deletions cut 3 bases from V and 5 bases from J, with 13 bases between. Germline V gene data show CDR1 as SEHNR and CDR2 as FQNEAQ (reference sequence). The CDR3 runs 14 residues.